Detailed here is one T cell receptor (beta chain). Its antigen is still unknown. Only in-frame clones appear in the TCRdb table, and some are missing; sequencing was by immunoSEQ multiplex PCR. The sample shows about 94,000 clones, 80% to 90% of them seen only once. The data stem from a study of OX40 agonist ivuxolimab in advanced cancers. At the level of the study: Anti-PD-1, anti-PD-L1 or anti-CTLA-4 therapy given earlier was allowed, and 35% to 50% had some. Study outcomes and limitations: Clonal expansion in partial responders at 0.1-3.0 mg/kg ranked among the lowest.

This clonotype originated in an adult with an advanced solid tumor such as melanoma, head and neck, liver or kidney cancer. This specimen consisted of CD4+ or CD8+ T cells sorted from blood, obtained in a trial of the OX40 agonist ivuxolimab.

In DNA, the CDR3 is TGTGCCAGCAGCTTAGAAAGGGGAATACATGGCTACACCTTC. Amino acids: CASSLERGIHGYTF. The chain recombines TRBV11-2 with TRBJ1-2, with a possible D match to TRBD1 (5 bases). Germline CDR1 SGHAT, CDR2 FQNNGV. CDR3 length: 14 amino acids. Trimming took off 0 bases at V and 6 bases at J, with 11 bases between the two ends.